This T cell receptor beta chain was sequenced in a study of shared clonotypes between healthy human individuals. Sequencing used immunoSEQ multiplex PCR; TCRdb keeps in-frame clones, though not all of them. The sample consists of about 680,000 clones, 92% of them appearing once. Naivety among CD8 cells was defined by CD45RO negativity and positive CCR7 selection, thereby excluding terminally differentiated effector memory CD45RA+ cells. The germline V gene has CDR1 SGHRS and CDR2 YFSETQ. Trimming took 1 base from V and 2 from J, leaving 10 bases between them. This CDR3 has 14 residues. The chain is built from TRBV5-1 and TRBJ2-7; D is perhaps TRBD2 (6 bases). The receptor was isolated from a man aged 25 to 40 in good health. The material sequenced was naive CD8+ T cells sorted from blood. The chain's CDR3 is CASSLPGATYEQYF. Written as DNA, the CDR3 is TGCGCCAGCAGCTTGCCGGGAGCTACCTACGAGCAGTACTTC.